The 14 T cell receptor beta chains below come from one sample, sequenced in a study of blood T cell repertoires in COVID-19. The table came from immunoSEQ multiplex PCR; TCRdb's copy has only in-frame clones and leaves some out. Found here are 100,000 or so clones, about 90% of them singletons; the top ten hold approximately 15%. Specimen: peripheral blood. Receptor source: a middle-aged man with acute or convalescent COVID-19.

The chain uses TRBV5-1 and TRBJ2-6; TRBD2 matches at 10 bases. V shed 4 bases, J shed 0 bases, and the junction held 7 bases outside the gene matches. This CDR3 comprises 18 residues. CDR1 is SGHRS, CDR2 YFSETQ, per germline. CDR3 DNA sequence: TGCGCCAGCAGCGTTCTAGCGGGGGCCTCCTCTGGGGCCAACGTCCTGACTTTC. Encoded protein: CASSVLAGASSGANVLTF.

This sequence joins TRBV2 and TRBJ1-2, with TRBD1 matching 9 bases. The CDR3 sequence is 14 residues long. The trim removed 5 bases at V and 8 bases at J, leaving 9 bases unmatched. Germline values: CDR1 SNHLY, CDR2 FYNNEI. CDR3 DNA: TGTGCCAGCAGTTCCGGGACAGGGAACCGGGGCTACACCTTC. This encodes CASSSGTGNRGYTF.

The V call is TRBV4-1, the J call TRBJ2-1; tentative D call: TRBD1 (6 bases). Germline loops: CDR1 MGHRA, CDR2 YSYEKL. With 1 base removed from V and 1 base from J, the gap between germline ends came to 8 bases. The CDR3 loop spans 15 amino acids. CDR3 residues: CASSQAGASYNEQFF. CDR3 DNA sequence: TGCGCCAGCAGCCAAGCAGGGGCATCCTACAATGAGCAGTTCTTC.

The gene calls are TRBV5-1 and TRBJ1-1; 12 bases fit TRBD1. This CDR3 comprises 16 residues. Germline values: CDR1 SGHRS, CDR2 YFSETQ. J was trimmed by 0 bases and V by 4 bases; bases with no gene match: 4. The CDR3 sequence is CASSGTGGLMNTEAFF. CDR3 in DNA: TGCGCCAGCAGCGGGACAGGGGGCCTCATGAACACTGAAGCTTTCTTT.

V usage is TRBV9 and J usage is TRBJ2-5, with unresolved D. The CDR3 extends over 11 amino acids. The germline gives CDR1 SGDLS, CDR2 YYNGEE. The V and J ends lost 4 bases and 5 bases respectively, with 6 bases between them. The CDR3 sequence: CASSPGETQYF. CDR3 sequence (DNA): TGTGCCAGCAGCCCCGGGGAGACCCAGTACTTC.

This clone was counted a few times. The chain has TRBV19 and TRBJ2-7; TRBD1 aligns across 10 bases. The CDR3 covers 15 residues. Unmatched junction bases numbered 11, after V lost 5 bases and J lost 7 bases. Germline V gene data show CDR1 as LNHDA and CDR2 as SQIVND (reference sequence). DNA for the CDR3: TGTGCCAGTAGTCAAAGACAGGGGGCAGTTGGGGAGCAGTACTTC. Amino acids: CASSQRQGAVGEQYF.

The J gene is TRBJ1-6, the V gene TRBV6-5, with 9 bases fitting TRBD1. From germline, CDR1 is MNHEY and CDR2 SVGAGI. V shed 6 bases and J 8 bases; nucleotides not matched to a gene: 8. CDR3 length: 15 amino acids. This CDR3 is CASSGTGFLDSPLHF. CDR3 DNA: TGTGCCAGCAGCGGGACAGGGTTTTTAGATTCACCCCTCCACTTT.

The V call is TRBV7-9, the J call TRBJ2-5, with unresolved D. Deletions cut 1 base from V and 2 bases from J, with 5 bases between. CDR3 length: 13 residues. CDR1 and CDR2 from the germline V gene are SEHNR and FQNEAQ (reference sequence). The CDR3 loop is CASSLVAQETQYF. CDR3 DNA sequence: TGTGCCAGCAGCTTAGTAGCTCAAGAGACCCAGTACTTC.

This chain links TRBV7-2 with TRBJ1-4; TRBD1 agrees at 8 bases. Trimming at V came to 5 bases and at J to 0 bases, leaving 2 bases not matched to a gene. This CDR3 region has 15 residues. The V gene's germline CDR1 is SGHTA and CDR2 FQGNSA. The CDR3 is CASSTTGATNEKLFF. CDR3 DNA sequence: TGTGCCAGCAGCACGACAGGGGCAACTAATGAAAAACTGTTTTTT.

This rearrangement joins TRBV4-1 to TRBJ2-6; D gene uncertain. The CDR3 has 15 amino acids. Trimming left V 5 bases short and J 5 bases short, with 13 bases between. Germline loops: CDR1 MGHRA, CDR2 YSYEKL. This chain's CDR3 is CASSSGVIRANVLTF. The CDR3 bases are TGCGCCAGCAGCTCAGGTGTTATAAGGGCCAACGTCCTGACTTTC.

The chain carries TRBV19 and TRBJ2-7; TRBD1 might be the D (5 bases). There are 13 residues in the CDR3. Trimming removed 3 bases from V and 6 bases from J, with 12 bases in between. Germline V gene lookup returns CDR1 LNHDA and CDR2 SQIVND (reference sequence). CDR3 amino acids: CASSISRVSEQYF. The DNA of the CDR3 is TGTGCCAGTAGTATCTCCAGGGTAAGCGAGCAGTACTTC.

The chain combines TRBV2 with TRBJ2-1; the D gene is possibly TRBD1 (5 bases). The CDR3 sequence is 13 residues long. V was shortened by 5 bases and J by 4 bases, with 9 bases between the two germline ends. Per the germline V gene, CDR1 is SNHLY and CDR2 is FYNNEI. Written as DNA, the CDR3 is TGTGCCAGCAGTCTCCAGGGATACAATGAGCAGTTCTTC. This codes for CASSLQGYNEQFF.

CDR3 protein: CSVPDSVNEKLFF. The CDR3, as DNA: TGCAGCGTCCCAGACAGTGTGAATGAAAAACTGTTTTTT. This chain joins TRBV29-1 and TRBJ1-4, with D possibly being TRBD1 (5 bases). The ends were cut back, 6 bases at V and 5 bases at J, with 13 bases in the middle. This CDR3 is 13 amino acids long. Germline CDR1 and CDR2: SQVTM and ANQGSEA. Full variable domain (rest looked up from reference TRBV29-1 and TRBJ1-4): SAVISQKPSRDICQRGTSLTIQCQVDSQVTMMFWYRQQPGQSLTLIATANQGSEATYESGFVIDKFPISRPNLTFSTLTVSNMSPEDSSIYLCSVPDSVNEKLFFGSGTQLSVL.

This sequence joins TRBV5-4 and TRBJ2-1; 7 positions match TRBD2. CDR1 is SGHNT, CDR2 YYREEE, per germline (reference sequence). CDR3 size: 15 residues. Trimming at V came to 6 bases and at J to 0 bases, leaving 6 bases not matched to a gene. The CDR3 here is CASTPAGNSYNEQFF. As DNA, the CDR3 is TGTGCCAGCACCCCAGCGGGGAACTCCTACAATGAGCAGTTCTTC.